These 32 T cell receptor beta chains originate from one sample sequenced in a study of blood T cell repertoires in COVID-19. The method was immunoSEQ multiplex PCR; TCRdb's version includes in-frame clones alone and lacks a portion of them. The sample yields approximately 120,000 clones, approximately 80% seen once. Input material: peripheral blood. These TCRs come from a woman aged 45 to 65 with acute or convalescent COVID-19.

About this clone itself: Other DNA sequences in this sample translate to the same CDR3. V gene TRBV9 combines with J gene TRBJ2-3; D is uncertain. Germline CDR1 reads SGDLS; CDR2 reads YYNGEE. This CDR3 region has 13 residues. V was trimmed by 0 bases and J by 4 bases, leaving 6 bases between them. This chain's CDR3 is CASSVEGADTQYF. The CDR3, as DNA: TGTGCCAGCAGCGTAGAAGGAGCAGATACGCAGTATTTT. Filled out from reference TRBV9 and TRBJ2-3, the complete variable domain reads DSGVTQTPKHLITATGQRVTLRCSPRSGDLSVYWYQQSLDQGLQFLIQYYNGEERAKGNILERFSAQQFPDLHSELNLSSLELGDSALYFCASSVEGADTQYFGPGTRLTVL.

The table lists this clone with a few counts. Other DNA sequences in the same sample also yield this CDR3. The V call is TRBV6-5, the J call TRBJ1-1, with 9 bases that match TRBD1. The V gene end was trimmed by 7 bases and the J gene end by 4 bases; junction bases not matched to a gene: 4. This CDR3 has 13 residues. Germline V gene lookup returns CDR1 MNHEY and CDR2 SVGAGI. CDR3 coding DNA: TGTGCCAGCACCTGGACAGGGGCCACTGAAGCTTTCTTT. Its translation is CASTWTGATEAFF.

CDR3 protein: CAISESTPGQFYGYTF. The CDR3 DNA is TGTGCCATCAGTGAGTCGACTCCCGGACAGTTCTATGGCTACACCTTC. J is TRBJ1-2 and V is TRBV10-3; D is perhaps TRBD1 (6 bases). The CDR3 covers 16 residues. Trimming took 0 bases from V and 4 from J, leaving 15 bases between them. Germline CDR1 reads ENHRY; CDR2 reads SYGVKD.

This sequence joins TRBV6-1 and TRBJ2-1; no reliable D call. The CDR3 loop spans 15 amino acids. Germline CDR1 and CDR2: MNHNS and SASEGT. V was trimmed by 2 bases and J by 6 bases, leaving 14 bases between them. The chain's CDR3 is CASSELSVGGNEQFF. The DNA for the CDR3 is TGTGCCAGCAGTGAACTCAGCGTCGGTGGCAATGAGCAGTTCTTC.

The J gene is TRBJ1-4, the V gene TRBV28, with 7 positions matching TRBD1. The germline CDR1 and CDR2 sequences are MDHEN and SYDVKM. V was pared by 10 bases and J by 4 bases, with 6 bases of the junction left unmatched. This CDR3 contains 13 residues. The CDR3 region is CATQGDNNEKLFF. The CDR3 coding sequence is TGTGCCACTCAGGGGGATAATAATGAAAAACTGTTTTTT.

The chain employs TRBV5-8 and TRBJ2-2; D unclear. V lost 6 bases, J lost 4 bases, and 10 bases lay in between. The CDR3 covers 13 residues. The V gene's germline CDR1 is SGHTS and CDR2 YDEGEE. CDR3 protein: CASTLILTGELFF. In nucleotides, the CDR3 is TGTGCCAGCACCCTAATTCTCACCGGGGAGCTGTTTTTT.

This clone was detected a few times. This chain links TRBV30 with TRBJ1-1, with a weak D call TRBD1 (6 bases). This CDR3 contains 15 residues. The germline gives CDR1 GTSNPN, CDR2 SVGIG (reference sequence). V lost 3 bases and J lost 2, with 16 bases in between. The CDR3 DNA reads as TGTGCCTGGAGGAGGACGGGACAACTAAACACTGAAGCTTTCTTT. Its translation is CAWRRTGQLNTEAFF.

CDR3 in amino acids: CASSIDSGTYSPLHF. CDR3 in DNA: TGTGCCAGTAGTATTGATTCAGGGACTTATTCACCCCTCCACTTT. This chain links TRBV19 with TRBJ1-6; a weak D match, TRBD1 (5 bases). This CDR3 spans 15 amino acids. V lost 3 bases to trimming and J lost 8 bases, with 14 bases between them. Germline loops: CDR1 LNHDA, CDR2 SQIVND (reference sequence).

This clone is a singleton in its sample. The chain carries TRBV6-5 and TRBJ1-1, with D maybe TRBD1 (6 bases). This CDR3 comprises 13 residues. The germline V gene encodes CDR1 MNHEY and CDR2 SVGAGI. The V end was cut by 4 bases, the J end by 7 bases, with 13 bases between. The CDR3 DNA reads TGTGCCAGCAGTTTTACGCAGGGGAATGAAGCTTTCTTT. Encoded protein: CASSFTQGNEAFF.

CDR3 DNA sequence: TGTGCCAGTAACCGGGCTAGCGGGAGACTTAGCACAGATACGCAGTATTTT. Protein sequence: CASNRASGRLSTDTQYF. The V call is TRBV19, the J call TRBJ2-3, with 10 bases fitting TRBD2. V shed 7 bases and J 0 bases; nucleotides not matched to a gene: 10. The CDR3 covers 17 residues. The germline V gene encodes CDR1 LNHDA and CDR2 SQIVND (reference sequence).

CDR3 nucleotides: TGTGCCAGCAGTTCCCGGGACACCTACGAGCAGTACTTC. Its translation: CASSSRDTYEQYF. The V and J genes are TRBV27 and TRBJ2-7; perhaps TRBD1 as D (6 bases). Germline V lookup: CDR1 MNHEY, CDR2 SMNVEV (reference sequence). Trimming cost V 4 bases and J 2 bases, with 9 bases left between them. The CDR3 sequence is 13 residues long.

The gene calls are TRBV6-5 and TRBJ1-3, with a possible D match to TRBD1 (6 bases). The CDR3 has 16 amino acids. CDR1 is MNHEY and CDR2 is SVGAGI in the germline V gene. V lost 3 bases to trimming and J lost 0 bases, with 12 bases between them. The CDR3 spells CASSYRRDNSGNTIYF. CDR3 DNA sequence: TGTGCCAGCAGTTATCGCCGGGACAACTCTGGAAACACCATATATTTT.

This chain's CDR3 is CASSEGTRGSPLHF. For the CDR3, the DNA is TGCGCCAGCAGTGAAGGGACGCGGGGGTCACCCCTCCACTTT. The chain is built from TRBV10-1 and TRBJ1-6; possible D gene TRBD1, 5 bases. From germline, CDR1 is WNHNN and CDR2 SYGVQD (reference sequence). V lost 3 bases and J lost 10, with 13 bases in between. This CDR3 spans 14 amino acids.

This clone appeared once. The chain uses TRBV6-5 and TRBJ2-3; TRBD2 is a possible D gene (6 bases). CDR3 length equals 14 residues. The V end lost 6 bases, the J end lost 0 bases, and 10 bases lay between the germline ends. Germline V gene sequence: CDR1 MNHEY, CDR2 SVGAGI. The chain's CDR3 is CASRAAGSTDTQYF. The DNA for the CDR3 is TGTGCCAGCAGAGCCGCGGGGAGCACAGATACGCAGTATTTT.

The rearrangement links TRBV6-5 to TRBJ1-3, with D hard to call. CDR1 is MNHEY, CDR2 SVGAGI, per germline. V lost 2 bases and J 2 bases, leaving 10 bases between the germline ends. The CDR3 is 15 residues long. This CDR3 is CASSYADSTGNTIYF. CDR3 nucleotide sequence: TGTGCCAGCAGTTACGCTGACTCCACTGGAAACACCATATATTTT.

This chain links TRBV23-1 with TRBJ1-2; no clear D. TRBV23-1 is assigned to the ORF class and has an uncertain function. V shed 0 bases and J shed 3 bases, with 11 bases lying between them. This CDR3 has 15 amino acids. The CDR3 DNA is TGCGCCAGCAGTCAATCCTTGAGTTGCGACTATGGCTACACCTTC. Translated, it gives CASSQSLSCDYGYTF.

The chain has TRBV5-1 and TRBJ2-3, with 7 bases that match TRBD1. The trim removed 6 bases at V and 3 bases at J, leaving 7 bases unmatched. The CDR3 contains 14 residues. CDR1 and CDR2 from the germline V gene are SGHRS and YFSETQ. CDR3: CASKRGQETDTQYF. CDR3 nucleotides: TGCGCCAGCAAACGCGGACAGGAGACAGATACGCAGTATTTT.

The rearrangement links TRBV11-2 to TRBJ2-1; a weak D match, TRBD1 (5 bases). The CDR3 extends over 14 amino acids. Germline CDR1 is SGHAT and CDR2 is FQNNGV. V dropped 3 bases and J dropped 9 bases, with 15 bases sitting between them. CDR3 region: CASSFDGAQAEQFF. The CDR3 nucleotides read TGTGCCAGCAGCTTTGATGGGGCGCAGGCTGAGCAGTTCTTC.

This rearrangement joins TRBV11-3 to TRBJ2-1; TRBD2 aligns across 7 bases. Germline loops: CDR1 SGHNT, CDR2 YENEEA. The length of the CDR3 is 17 residues. The V gene end was trimmed by 1 base and the J gene end by 7 bases; junction bases not matched to a gene: 13. The chain's CDR3 is CASSLGGGTLSGNEQFF. The DNA for the CDR3 is TGTGCCAGCAGCTTAGGGGGGGGGACCCTTTCCGGGAATGAGCAGTTCTTC.

CDR3 residues: CASSPRQGSQPQHF. The CDR3 region has the DNA TGTGCCAGCAGTCCCAGACAGGGATCGCAGCCCCAGCATTTT. This chain joins TRBV2 and TRBJ1-5; 7 bases map to TRBD1. Trimming cost V 5 bases and J 7 bases; bases outside gene matches: 8. CDR1 is SNHLY, CDR2 FYNNEI, per germline. The CDR3 covers 14 residues.

The V call is TRBV7-9, the J call TRBJ2-3; TRBD2 aligns across 15 bases. The J segment lost 4 bases and the V segment lost 5 bases, leaving 7 bases of the junction unmatched. This CDR3 comprises 17 residues. CDR1 SEHNR and CDR2 FQNEAQ come from the germline V gene (reference sequence). The CDR3 region is CASSLRTSGGVADTQYF. CDR3 nucleotide sequence: TGTGCCAGCAGCCTCCGGACTAGCGGGGGGGTCGCAGATACGCAGTATTTT. Using reference TRBV7-9 and TRBJ2-3 for the parts outside the CDR3, the full variable domain is DTGVSQNPRHKITKRGQNVTFRCDPISEHNRLYWYRQTLGQGPEFLTYFQNEAQLEKSRLLSDRFSAERPKGSFSTLEIQRTEQGDSAMYLCASSLRTSGGVADTQYFGPGTRLTVL.

The CDR3 sequence: CASSEVRTGPYNEQFF. CDR3 coding DNA: TGCGCCAGCAGTGAGGTCCGGACAGGGCCGTACAATGAGCAGTTCTTC. The chain is built from TRBV10-1 and TRBJ2-1; 8 bases fit TRBD1. CDR3 length equals 16 residues. Germline trimming cut 2 bases from V and 4 bases from J; bases unmatched to any gene: 7. Looked up from germline, CDR1 is WNHNN and CDR2 is SYGVQD (reference sequence).

V gene TRBV5-6 combines with J gene TRBJ1-5; D gene unclear. Trimming stripped 6 bases from V and 0 bases from J, with 10 bases between. From germline, CDR1 is SGHDT and CDR2 YYEEEE. There are 14 residues in the CDR3. The CDR3 is CASTQLYSNQPQHF. The CDR3, as DNA: TGTGCCAGCACACAGCTTTATAGCAATCAGCCCCAGCATTTT.

The chain uses TRBV5-1 and TRBJ2-7; tentatively, D is TRBD2 (6 bases). The CDR3 covers 15 residues. The V end lost 0 bases, the J end lost 2 bases, and 12 bases lay between the germline ends. Looked up from germline, CDR1 is SGHRS and CDR2 is YFSETQ. The CDR3 protein is CASSLDGGPAYEQYF. For the CDR3, the DNA is TGCGCCAGCAGCTTGGACGGGGGTCCTGCCTACGAGCAGTACTTC.

Comment on this clone: In the same sample, other DNA sequences code for this CDR3. The chain recombines TRBV19 with TRBJ2-2, with 10 bases aligning to TRBD1. CDR3 size: 20 residues. V shed 3 bases and J 0 bases; nucleotides not matched to a gene: 13. Germline V gene sequence: CDR1 LNHDA, CDR2 SQIVND (reference sequence). CDR3 sequence (DNA): TGTGCCAGTAGTATGTTGAGGGGGCGACAGGGGGCCGCGAACACCGGGGAGCTGTTTTTT. This sequence encodes CASSMLRGRQGAANTGELFF.

The V gene is TRBV5-1, the J gene TRBJ1-1; D possibly corresponds to TRBD1 (5 bases). The germline V and J ends were trimmed by 5 bases and 1 base, with 6 bases remaining between them. The CDR3 sequence is 12 residues long. The germline gives CDR1 SGHRS, CDR2 YFSETQ. The CDR3 protein is CASSTGNTEAFF. For the CDR3, the DNA is TGCGCCAGCAGTACAGGGAACACTGAAGCTTTCTTT. Full variable domain (rest looked up from reference TRBV5-1 and TRBJ1-1): KAGVTQTPRYLIKTRGQQVTLSCSPISGHRSVSWYQQTPGQGLQFLFEYFSETQRNKGNFPGRFSGRQFSNSRSEMNVSTLELGDSALYLCASSTGNTEAFFGQGTRLTVV.

The chain couples TRBV12-3 or TRBV12-4 to TRBJ1-1; no definite D call. The CDR3 runs to 13 residues. V was cut by 2 bases and J by 6 bases, with 10 bases left in between. CDR3 coding DNA: TGTGCCAGCAGTTTAAGAAGTACTCCTGAAGCTTTCTTT. This gives the protein CASSLRSTPEAFF.

The CDR3 spells CASSPPGHGNEKLFF. For the CDR3, the DNA is TGTGCCAGCTCACCACCGGGACACGGAAATGAAAAACTGTTTTTT. The V gene is TRBV18, the J gene TRBJ1-4, with a possible D match to TRBD1 (6 bases). Trimming cost V 0 bases and J 5 bases, with 10 bases left between them. The CDR3 has 15 residues. Germline CDR1 is KGHSH and CDR2 is LQKENI.

This clone was observed a handful of times. This chain joins TRBV2 and TRBJ1-1; tentative D call: TRBD1 (6 bases). V shed 8 bases and J shed 2 bases, with 15 bases lying between them. This CDR3 contains 14 residues. CDR1 and CDR2 (germline): SNHLY, FYNNEI. Here the CDR3 DNA reads TGTGCCAGCTCCCGAAGGACAGACAACACTGAAGCTTTCTTT. Translated, it gives CASSRRTDNTEAFF.

The V and J genes are TRBV27 and TRBJ2-1; TRBD2 agrees at 8 bases. The CDR3 spans 17 residues. CDR1 is MNHEY and CDR2 is SMNVEV in the germline V gene (reference sequence). V was pared by 6 bases and J by 3 bases, with 13 bases of the junction left unmatched. Here the CDR3 DNA reads TGTGCCAGCAGGTCCGAAAGGCCTAGCGGGTTCTACAATGAGCAGTTCTTC. It is translated as CASRSERPSGFYNEQFF.

This clone was detected only once. The CDR3 reads CAITEAQNQPQHF. CDR3 bases: TGTGCCATCACGGAGGCGCAAAATCAGCCCCAGCATTTT. The rearrangement links TRBV10-3 to TRBJ1-5, with D hard to call. The CDR3 is made up of 13 amino acids. The V end lost 7 bases, the J end lost 4 bases, and 11 bases lay between the germline ends. Germline V gives CDR1 ENHRY, CDR2 SYGVKD.

The CDR3 region is CASSRGLAGGMFSTDTQYF. The CDR3 coding sequence is TGTGCCAGTAGTAGGGGACTAGCGGGGGGGATGTTTAGCACAGATACGCAGTATTTT. V usage is TRBV19 and J usage is TRBJ2-3; TRBD2 matches at 16 bases. V gave up 4 bases and J gave up 0 bases; unmatched junction bases: 7. CDR1 LNHDA and CDR2 SQIVND come from the germline V gene (reference sequence). The CDR3 is 19 residues long.